The 13 T cell receptor beta chains listed next were all sequenced from one sample in a study of regulatory T cells in long-lasting Graves disease. Arm-PCR of CDR3 regions with iRepertoire HTBI primers generated TCR beta libraries. TCRdb analysed the multiplex PCR reads with MiXCR anew, one entry per CDR3 protein. The data contain around 500,000 distinct CDR3 sequences, approximately 13% of them singletons. Described time point: newly diagnosed GD, antithyroid drugs for less than 3 months. Isolated PBMC RNA provided the starting material for the TCR library. The same sample was also studied in work on T cells in Graves' hyperthyroidism and ophthalmopathy.

Sequencing was performed on peripheral blood mononuclear cells (PBMCs), taken at new diagnosis, from a patient treated with antithyroid drugs. The receptors were sampled from a young man with Graves disease.

This clonotype came up many times. The V call is TRBV18, the J call TRBJ2-5, with a tentative D call TRBD2 (6 bases). CDR3 length: 13 amino acids. CDR1 and CDR2 from the germline V gene are KGHSH and LQKENI. Trimming pared 6 bases from V and 2 bases from J, leaving 10 bases between. CDR3 protein: CASSRGSQETQYF. CDR3 bases: TGTGCCAGCTCCCGGGGGTCTCAAGAGACCCAGTACTTC.

This clonotype came up many times. The CDR3 bases are TGTGCCAGCAGTCTACTGAAGGTGGCGGGAGGCGAGCAGTACTTC. It specifies CASSLLKVAGGEQYF. J is TRBJ2-7 and V is TRBV12-3 or TRBV12-4, with 8 bases fitting TRBD2. The CDR3 has 15 residues. With 5 bases clipped from V and 6 bases from J, the junction kept 12 bases outside the gene matches.

This clonotype came up many times. The chain combines TRBV28 with TRBJ2-5; D unresolved. Germline CDR1 is MDHEN and CDR2 is SYDVKM. V shed 2 bases and J shed 4 bases, with 14 bases lying between them. This CDR3 has 15 residues. The CDR3 nucleotides read TGTGCCAGCAGTTTAGCGACTCTCTCGGGAGAGACCCAGTACTTC. Its translation is CASSLATLSGETQYF.

This clonotype showed up many times. CDR3 sequence (DNA): TGTGCCAGCAGTCCGACACTAGCGGCAGCTGACGAGACCCAGTACTTC. It codes for CASSPTLAAADETQYF. The chain carries TRBV27 and TRBJ2-5; the match to TRBD2 covers 8 bases. This CDR3 contains 16 residues. The junction had 13 bases not matched to a gene; V was cut back by 5 bases and J by 5 bases. Germline loops: CDR1 MNHEY, CDR2 SMNVEV (reference sequence).

This clonotype was seen at least ten times. CDR3 protein: CASKRGANYGYTF. In DNA, the CDR3 is TGTGCCAGCAAGCGGGGAGCTAACTATGGCTACACCTTC. The genes are TRBV28 and TRBJ1-2; D remains ambiguous. Trimming pared 7 bases from V and 0 bases from J, leaving 9 bases between. Looked up from germline, CDR1 is MDHEN and CDR2 is SYDVKM. There are 13 residues in the CDR3.

V is TRBV7-3 and J is TRBJ2-7; D possibly corresponds to TRBD1 (5 bases). CDR3 length equals 13 residues. Germline-derived CDR1 and CDR2 are SGHTA and FQGTGA. Trimming removed 0 bases from V and 4 bases from J, with 7 bases in between. The CDR3 sequence is CASSLTKGYEQYF. As DNA, the CDR3 is TGTGCCAGCAGCTTAACGAAGGGGTACGAGCAGTACTTC.

Comments on this clonotype: This may come from a read error, since a much larger clone is one base off. The gene calls are TRBV7-9 and TRBJ1-5; D ambiguous. The CDR3 is made up of 15 amino acids. Germline CDR1 reads SEHNR; CDR2 reads FQNEAQ (reference sequence). CDR3 loop: CAGSSAAGSNQPQHF. CDR3 nucleotide sequence: TGTGCCGGCAGCTCTGCAGCGGGGAGCAATCAGCCCCAGCATTTT.

Many counts were recorded for this clonotype. This chain joins TRBV5-1 and TRBJ2-5; possible D gene TRBD1, 6 bases. The CDR3 has 13 residues. V was cut by 7 bases and J by 5 bases, with 15 bases left in between. In germline, CDR1 is SGHRS, CDR2 YFSETQ. The DNA of the CDR3 is TGCGCCAGCGGGGGTAACAGGGCGGAGACCCAGTACTTC. This gives the protein CASGGNRAETQYF.

This clonotype was seen only a few times. The chain combines TRBV5-1 with TRBJ2-7, with 9 nucleotides matching TRBD1. From germline, CDR1 is SGHRS and CDR2 YFSETQ. V lost 0 bases and J lost 3; bases outside the gene matches: 4. CDR3 length equals 15 residues. This CDR3 reads CASSLGGTGYYEQYF. The CDR3 nucleotides are TGCGCCAGCAGCTTGGGGGGGACAGGGTACTACGAGCAGTACTTC.

This clonotype was observed many times. In nucleotides, the CDR3 is TGTGCCAGCAGTTCCTCAGGGAGGGGCTACGAGCAGTACTTC. Amino acid sequence: CASSSSGRGYEQYF. The chain carries TRBV12-3 or TRBV12-4 and TRBJ2-7; 7 bases map to TRBD2. With 4 bases clipped from V and 3 bases from J, the junction kept 6 bases outside the gene matches. The CDR3 spans 14 residues.

The CDR3 loop reads CAWSYRGRGGNNEQFF. In DNA form, the CDR3 reads TGTGCCTGGAGTTACAGAGGACGGGGGGGGAACAATGAGCAGTTCTTC. The chain recombines TRBV30 with TRBJ2-1; 8 nucleotides align to TRBD2. Germline V gene lookup returns CDR1 GTSNPN and CDR2 SVGIG (reference sequence). The CDR3 totals 16 residues. J gave up 5 bases and V 2 bases, and 11 bases lay outside the gene matches.

This clonotype was counted at least ten times. The chain uses TRBV6-4 and TRBJ2-1; tentative D call: TRBD2 (6 bases). This CDR3 has 14 residues. The V and J ends lost 8 bases and 3 bases respectively, with 14 bases between them. Germline V gene sequence: CDR1 MRHNA, CDR2 SNTAGT. The CDR3 here is CASAPSADYNEQFF. The CDR3 nucleotides read TGTGCCAGCGCACCTAGCGCAGACTACAATGAGCAGTTCTTC.

Of note for this clonotype: A clone one base away is much larger, so this may be a read error. The gene calls are TRBV24-1 and TRBJ2-1, with a tentative D call TRBD2 (6 bases). CDR1 and CDR2 (germline): KGHDR, SFDVKD. The CDR3 extends over 15 amino acids. The CDR3 bases are TGTGCCACCAGTGATTTGGCTAGCGACTACAATGAGCGGTTCTTC. Amino acids: CATSDLASDYNERFF.